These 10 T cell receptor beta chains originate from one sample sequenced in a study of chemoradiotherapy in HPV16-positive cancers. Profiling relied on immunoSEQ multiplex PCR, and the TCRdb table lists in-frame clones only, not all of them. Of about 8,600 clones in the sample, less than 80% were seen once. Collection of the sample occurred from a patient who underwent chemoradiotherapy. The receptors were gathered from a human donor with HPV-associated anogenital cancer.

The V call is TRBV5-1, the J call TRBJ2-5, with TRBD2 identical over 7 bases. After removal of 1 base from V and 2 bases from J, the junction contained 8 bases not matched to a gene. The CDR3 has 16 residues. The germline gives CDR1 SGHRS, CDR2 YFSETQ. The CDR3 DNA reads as TGCGCCAGCAGCTTGTCTGAAATGGGAGGGCAAGAGACCCAGTACTTC. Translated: CASSLSEMGGQETQYF.

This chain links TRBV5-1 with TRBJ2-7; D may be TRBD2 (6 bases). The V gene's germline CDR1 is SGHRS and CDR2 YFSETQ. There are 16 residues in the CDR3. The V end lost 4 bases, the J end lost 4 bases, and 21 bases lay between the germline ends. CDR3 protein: CASSPVAQAGGYEQYF. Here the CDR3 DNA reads TGCGCCAGCAGCCCCGTTGCACAGGCCGGGGGATACGAGCAGTACTTC.

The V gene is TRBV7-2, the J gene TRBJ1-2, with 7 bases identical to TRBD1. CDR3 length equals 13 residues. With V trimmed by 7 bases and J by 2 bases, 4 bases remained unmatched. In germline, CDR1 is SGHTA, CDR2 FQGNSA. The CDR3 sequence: CASTVQGNYGYTF. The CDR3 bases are TGTGCCAGCACCGTACAGGGGAACTATGGCTACACCTTC.

CDR3 nucleotides: TGTGCCAGCAGCCCCGGGACAAACTATGGCTACACCTTC. Translating gives CASSPGTNYGYTF. The genes are TRBV25-1 and TRBJ1-2; possibly TRBD1 for D (6 bases). The germline gives CDR1 MGHDK, CDR2 SYGVNS. This CDR3 contains 13 residues. With 6 bases removed from V and 2 bases from J, the gap between germline ends came to 10 bases.

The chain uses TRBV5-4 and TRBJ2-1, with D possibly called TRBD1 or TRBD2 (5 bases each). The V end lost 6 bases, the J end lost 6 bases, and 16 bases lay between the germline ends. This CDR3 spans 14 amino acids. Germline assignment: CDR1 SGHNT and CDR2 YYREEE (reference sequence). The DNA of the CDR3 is TGTGCCAGCATGGTTACCGGGGCAAGCAATGAGCAGTTCTTC. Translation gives CASMVTGASNEQFF.

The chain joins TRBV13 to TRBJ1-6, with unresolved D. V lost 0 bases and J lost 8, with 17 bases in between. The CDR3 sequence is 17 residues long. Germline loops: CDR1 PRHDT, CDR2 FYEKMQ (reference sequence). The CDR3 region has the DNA TGTGCCAGCAGCTTAGGCACGGCCCACAGAAGGGATTCACCCCTCCACTTT. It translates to CASSLGTAHRRDSPLHF.

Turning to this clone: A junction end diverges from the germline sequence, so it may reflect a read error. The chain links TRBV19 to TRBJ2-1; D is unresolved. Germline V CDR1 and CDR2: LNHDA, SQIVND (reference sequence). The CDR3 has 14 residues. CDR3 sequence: CASSITMSSNEQFF. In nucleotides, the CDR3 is TGTGCCAGTAGTATAACGATGTCCTCCAATGAGCAGTTCTTC.

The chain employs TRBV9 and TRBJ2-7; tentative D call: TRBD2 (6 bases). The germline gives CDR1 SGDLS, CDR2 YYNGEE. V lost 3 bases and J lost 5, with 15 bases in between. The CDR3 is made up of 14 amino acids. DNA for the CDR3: TGTGCCAGCAGCGAGGAGGGCCAGCCCCACGAGCAGTACTTC. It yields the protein CASSEEGQPHEQYF.

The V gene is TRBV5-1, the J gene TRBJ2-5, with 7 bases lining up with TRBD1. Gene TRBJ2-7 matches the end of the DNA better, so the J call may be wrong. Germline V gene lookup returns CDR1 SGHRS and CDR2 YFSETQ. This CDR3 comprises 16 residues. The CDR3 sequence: CASSPPGTEASYEQYF. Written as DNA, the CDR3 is TGCGCCAGCAGCCCCCCCGGGACAGAAGCCTCCTACGAGCAGTACTTC.

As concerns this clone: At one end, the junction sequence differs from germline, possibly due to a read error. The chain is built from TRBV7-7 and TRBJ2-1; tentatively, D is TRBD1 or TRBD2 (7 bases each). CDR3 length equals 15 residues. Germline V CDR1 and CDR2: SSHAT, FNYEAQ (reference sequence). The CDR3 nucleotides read TGTGCTAGCAGCTTAGCAGGGGGGGCCTACAATGAGCAGTTCTTC. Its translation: CASSLAGGAYNEQFF.